These T cell receptor beta chains were read from a single sample in a study of CD8 T cells in Susac syndrome. A single record per CDR3 protein comes from TCRdb applying MiXCR to the immunoSEQ multiplex PCR reads. The sample includes 60,000 to 75,000 distinct CDR3 sequences, roughly 94% seen only once; the top ten take roughly 0.25%. The specimen was CD8+ T cells from PBMCs. Source of these receptors: a human donor in good health. Both conserved end residues are part of each CDR3. The D gene is left open where the match is weak. Size is stated for part of the rows, as once, few or many counts, or as a class when the clone is expanded.

NA	TRBV27	TRBJ1-5	NA	CASSPSAGEFGQPQHF	TGTGCCAGCAGCCCCTCCGCAGGGGAGTTCGGACAGCCCCAGCATTTT
NA	TRBV29-1	TRBJ2-1	TRBD1	CSVPQGDQLFQSSYNEQFF	TGCAGCGTCCCGCAGGGGGACCAGCTTTTTCAAAGCTCCTACAATGAGCAGTTCTTC
NA	TRBV29-1	TRBJ2-1	NA	CSVTGHAYNEQFF	TGCAGCGTCACGGGACACGCTTACAATGAGCAGTTCTTC
NA	TRBV20-1	TRBJ1-2	TRBD1	CSASGQEDYGYTF	TGCAGTGCCTCGGGACAGGAGGACTATGGCTACACCTTC
NA	TRBV4-3	TRBJ1-1	NA	CASSPPGRADTEAFF	TGCGCCAGCAGCCCACCGGGCAGGGCGGACACTGAAGCTTTCTTT
NA	TRBV5-1	TRBJ2-5	NA	CASSLGLPGVGETQYF	TGCGCCAGCAGCTTGGGCCTCCCAGGGGTGGGCGAGACCCAGTACTTC
NA	TRBV7-2	TRBJ2-1	NA	CASTPAFGNEQFF	TGTGCCAGCACCCCTGCTTTTGGGAATGAGCAGTTCTTC
once	TRBV19	TRBJ1-5	TRBD1	CASRGTGGNQPQHF	TGTGCCAGTAGGGGGACAGGGGGCAATCAGCCCCAGCATTTT
NA	TRBV5-4	TRBJ2-3	TRBD2	CASSLRTSGTDTQYF	TGTGCCAGCAGCCTGAGGACTAGCGGCACAGATACGCAGTATTTT
NA	TRBV7-9	TRBJ1-2	NA	CASSLDPGYTF	TGTGCCAGCAGCTTAGATCCTGGCTACACCTTC
NA	TRBV27	TRBJ2-3	TRBD1	CASSFPGRQGTDTQYF	TGTGCCAGCAGTTTCCCTGGTCGACAGGGGACGGATACGCAGTATTTT
once	TRBV27	TRBJ1-5	NA	CASSFGSGQPQHF	TGTGCCAGCAGTTTCGGAAGTGGTCAGCCCCAGCATTTT
NA	TRBV27	TRBJ2-7	TRBD2	CASSPGGFWYEQYF	TGTGCCAGCAGCCCGGGGGGTTTCTGGTACGAGCAGTACTTC
NA	TRBV12-3/TRBV12-4	TRBJ2-3	NA	CASSPPGDTQYF	TGTGCCAGCAGCCCTCCGGGAGATACGCAGTATTTT
NA	TRBV28	TRBJ2-7	TRBD2	CASSGLAGESQYF	TGTGCCAGCAGCGGACTAGCAGGCGAGTCGCAGTACTTC
NA	TRBV3-1	TRBJ1-1	NA	CASSPPGLNTEAFF	TGTGCCAGCAGCCCCCCGGGGTTGAACACTGAAGCTTTCTTT
NA	TRBV10-2	TRBJ1-1	NA	CASSEIQVEAFF	TGCGCCAGCAGTGAGATACAGGTCGAAGCTTTCTTT
NA	TRBV5-1	TRBJ2-7	NA	CASSEGRGPYEQYF	TGCGCCAGCAGCGAAGGACGGGGGCCCTACGAGCAGTACTTC
few	TRBV11-2	TRBJ1-1	NA	CASSLGTVNTEAFF	TGTGCCAGCAGCTTAGGGACGGTGAACACTGAAGCTTTCTTT
once	TRBV19	TRBJ1-6	NA	CAPTTWTANNSPLHF	TGTGCCCCGACCACTTGGACAGCTAATAATTCACCCCTCCACTTT
NA	TRBV15	TRBJ2-1	TRBD1	CATSLDRAASNEQFF	TGTGCCACCAGTCTGGACAGGGCCGCGAGCAATGAGCAGTTCTTC
NA	TRBV10-3	TRBJ2-5	TRBD1	CAISGGQGSETQYF	TGTGCCATCAGTGGGGGACAGGGCAGTGAGACCCAGTACTTC
NA	TRBV5-6	TRBJ1-6	NA	CASSLVGNSPLHF	TGTGCCAGCAGCTTGGTGGGGAATTCACCCCTCCACTTT
NA	TRBV5-6	TRBJ1-2	NA	CASSREQGWSDGYTF	TGTGCCAGCAGCCGCGAACAGGGCTGGAGCGATGGCTACACCTTC
NA	TRBV5-1	TRBJ2-1	NA	CASSLVAREQFF	TGCGCCAGCAGCTTGGTAGCCCGAGAGCAGTTCTTC
NA	TRBV5-1	TRBJ2-3	TRBD2	CASSSRGGNTDTQYF	TGCGCCAGCAGCTCGCGGGGGGGAAACACAGATACGCAGTATTTT
few	TRBV5-6	TRBJ1-1	NA	CASSLGDTEAFF	TGTGCCAGCAGCTTGGGTGACACTGAAGCTTTCTTT
NA	TRBV30	TRBJ1-6	NA	CAWRGGGYNSPLHF	TGTGCCTGGAGGGGTGGGGGGTATAATTCACCCCTCCACTTT
NA	TRBV7-9	TRBJ2-3	TRBD2	CASSPSLLAGVGDTQYF	TGTGCCAGCAGCCCCTCCCTACTAGCGGGGGTTGGAGATACGCAGTATTTT
once	TRBV6-5	TRBJ2-7	NA	CASADSYEQYF	TGTGCCAGCGCGGATTCCTACGAGCAGTACTTC
NA	TRBV9	TRBJ2-1	TRBD2	CASSTRLAGDNEQFF	TGTGCCAGCAGCACGCGACTAGCGGGGGACAATGAGCAGTTCTTC
NA	TRBV11-2	TRBJ1-5	NA	CASSLNSEGPNQPQHF	TGTGCCAGCAGCTTAAATTCTGAGGGGCCCAATCAGCCCCAGCATTTT
once	TRBV7-2	TRBJ2-5	TRBD2	CASSPSSGGPSATQYF	TGTGCCAGCAGCCCGTCTAGCGGGGGGCCCAGCGCGACCCAGTACTTC